These T cell receptor beta chains were read from a single sample in a study of shared T cell receptors in the human thymus. Profiled with immunoSEQ multiplex PCR; TCRdb holds only in-frame clones, not every one. Of approximately 660,000 clones in the sample, more than 75% were seen once. These data were also filed under a second study, of human thymus T cells.

The sample was thymocytes. Receptors were obtained from a boy under three years old with a congenital heart defect. The CDR3 runs from the conserved cysteine through the conserved F or W. The D gene is left open where the match is weak. Rows may omit the clone size; those that give it use once, few, many or a size class.

size	J	V	D	DNA	CDR3
.	TRBJ2-3	TRBV4-3	TRBD2	TGCGCCAGCAGCCAAGTTGCGACTAGCGGGAGCGCGGGGTGGGATACGCAGTATTTT	CASSQVATSGSAGWDTQYF
once	TRBJ1-1	TRBV7-3	TRBD1	TGTGCCAGCAGCCCCCAGGGGGAAAACACTGAAGCTTTCTTT	CASSPQGENTEAFF
.	TRBJ2-7	TRBV28	.	TGTGCCAGCAGTTTTCAGGTAGGGGTCTACGAGCAGTACTTC	CASSFQVGVYEQYF
few	TRBJ1-1	TRBV6-1	.	TGTGCCAGCAGTGAAGCCCTGCGGGGTAGGAACACTGAAGCTTTCTTT	CASSEALRGRNTEAFF
.	TRBJ2-7	TRBV19	TRBD1	TGTGCCAGTAGCATTTCGACAGGGGACAACTACGAGCAGTACTTC	CASSISTGDNYEQYF
.	TRBJ2-1	TRBV28	.	TGTGCCAGCAGTTTAAAGGCGGGTTCCTACAATGAGCAGTTCTTC	CASSLKAGSYNEQFF
.	TRBJ2-1	TRBV5-1	.	TGCGCCAGCAGCCCCTTAGACAGGATTACCTACAATGAGCAGTTCTTC	CASSPLDRITYNEQFF
few	TRBJ2-1	TRBV5-6	.	TGTGCCAGCAGCCGGCAGGCGAATAATGAGCAGTTCTTC	CASSRQANNEQFF
.	TRBJ2-5	TRBV4-1	TRBD2	TGCGCCAGCAGCCCCAGCGGGACTAGCGGACAAGAGACCCAGTACTTC	CASSPSGTSGQETQYF
once	TRBJ1-4	TRBV30	.	TGTGCCCTTGAGGGAGGTGCTAATGAAAAACTGTTTTTT	CALEGGANEKLFF
.	TRBJ2-1	TRBV11-2	TRBD2	TGTGCCAGCAGCTTAGTGGGACTAGCGGGAGTTCGGGGTGAGCAGTTCTTC	CASSLVGLAGVRGEQFF